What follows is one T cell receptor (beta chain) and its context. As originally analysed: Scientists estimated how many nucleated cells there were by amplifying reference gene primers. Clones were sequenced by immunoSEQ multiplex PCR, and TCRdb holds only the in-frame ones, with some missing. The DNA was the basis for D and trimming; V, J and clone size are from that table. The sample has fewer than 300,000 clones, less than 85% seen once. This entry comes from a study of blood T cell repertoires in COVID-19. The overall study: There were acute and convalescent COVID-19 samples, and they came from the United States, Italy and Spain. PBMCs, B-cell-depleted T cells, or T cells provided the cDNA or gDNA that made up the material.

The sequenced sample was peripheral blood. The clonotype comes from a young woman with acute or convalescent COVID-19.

Here the CDR3 reads CATRDIPGELFF. The CDR3 region has the DNA TGTGCCACCAGGGACATTCCCGGGGAGCTGTTTTTT. This rearrangement joins TRBV24-1 to TRBJ2-2; TRBD1 might be the D (5 bases). V lost 7 bases and J lost 6, with 8 bases in between. Germline CDR1 KGHDR, CDR2 SFDVKD. The CDR3 runs to 12 residues.